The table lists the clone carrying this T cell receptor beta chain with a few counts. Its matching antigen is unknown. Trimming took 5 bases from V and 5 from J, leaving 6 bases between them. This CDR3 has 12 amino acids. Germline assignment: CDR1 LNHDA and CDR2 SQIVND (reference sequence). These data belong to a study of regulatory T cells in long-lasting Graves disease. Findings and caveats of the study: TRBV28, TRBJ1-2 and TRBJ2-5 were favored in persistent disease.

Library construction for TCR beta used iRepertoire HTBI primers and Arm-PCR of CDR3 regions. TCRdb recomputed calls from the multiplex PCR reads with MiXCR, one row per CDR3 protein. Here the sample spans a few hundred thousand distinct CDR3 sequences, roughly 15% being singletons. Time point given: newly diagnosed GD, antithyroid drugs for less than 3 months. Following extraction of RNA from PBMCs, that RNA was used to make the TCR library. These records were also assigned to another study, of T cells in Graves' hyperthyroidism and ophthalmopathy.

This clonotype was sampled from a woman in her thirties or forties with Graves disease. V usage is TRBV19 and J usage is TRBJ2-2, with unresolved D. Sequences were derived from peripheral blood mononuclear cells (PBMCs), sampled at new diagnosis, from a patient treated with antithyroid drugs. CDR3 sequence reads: CASSWVTGELFF. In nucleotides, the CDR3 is TGTGCCAGTAGTTGGGTGACCGGGGAGCTGTTTTTT.